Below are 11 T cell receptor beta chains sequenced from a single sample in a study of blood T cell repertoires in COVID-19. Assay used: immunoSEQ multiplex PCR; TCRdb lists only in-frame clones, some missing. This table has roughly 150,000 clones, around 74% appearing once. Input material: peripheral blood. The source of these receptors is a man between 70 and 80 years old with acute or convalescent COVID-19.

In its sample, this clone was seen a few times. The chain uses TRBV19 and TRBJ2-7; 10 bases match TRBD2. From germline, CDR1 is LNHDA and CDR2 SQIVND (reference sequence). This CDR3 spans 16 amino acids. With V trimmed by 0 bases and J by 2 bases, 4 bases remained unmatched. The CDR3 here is CASSIESSGGAYEQYF. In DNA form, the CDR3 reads TGTGCCAGTAGTATAGAATCCAGCGGGGGGGCCTACGAGCAGTACTTC. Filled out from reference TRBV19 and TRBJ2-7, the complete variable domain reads DGGITQSPKYLFRKEGQNVTLSCEQNLNHDAMYWYRQDPGQGLRLIYYSQIVNDFQKGDIAEGYSVSREKKESFPLTVTSAQKNPTAFYLCASSIESSGGAYEQYFGPGTRLTVT.

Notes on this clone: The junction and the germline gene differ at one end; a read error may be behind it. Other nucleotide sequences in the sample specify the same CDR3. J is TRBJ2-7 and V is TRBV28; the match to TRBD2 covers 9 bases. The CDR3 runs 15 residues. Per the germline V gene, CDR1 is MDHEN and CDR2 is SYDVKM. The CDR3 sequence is CASRRRLADSYEQYF. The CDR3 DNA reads TGCGCCAGTCGCCGTAGACTAGCGGACTCCTACGAGCAGTACTTC.

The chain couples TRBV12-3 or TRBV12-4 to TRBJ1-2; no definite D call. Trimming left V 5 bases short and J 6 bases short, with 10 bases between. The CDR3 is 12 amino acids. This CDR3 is CASSPERDGYTF. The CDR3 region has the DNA TGTGCCAGCAGTCCGGAGCGGGATGGCTACACCTTC.

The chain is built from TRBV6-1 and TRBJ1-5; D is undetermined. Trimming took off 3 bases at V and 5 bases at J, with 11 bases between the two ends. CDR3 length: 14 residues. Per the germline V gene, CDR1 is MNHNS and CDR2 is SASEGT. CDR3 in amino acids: CASSDDGIYQPQHF. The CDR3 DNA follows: TGTGCCAGCAGTGATGACGGGATTTATCAGCCCCAGCATTTT.

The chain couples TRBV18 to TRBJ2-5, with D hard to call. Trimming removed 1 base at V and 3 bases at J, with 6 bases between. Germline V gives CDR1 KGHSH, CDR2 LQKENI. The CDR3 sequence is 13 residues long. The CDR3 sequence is CASSPRQEETQYF. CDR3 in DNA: TGTGCCAGCTCACCACGACAAGAAGAGACCCAGTACTTC.

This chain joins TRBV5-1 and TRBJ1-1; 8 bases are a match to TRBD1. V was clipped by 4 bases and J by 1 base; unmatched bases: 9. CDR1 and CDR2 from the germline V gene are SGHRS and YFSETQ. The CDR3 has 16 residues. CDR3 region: CASSERQGSSNTEAFF. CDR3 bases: TGCGCCAGCAGCGAAAGACAGGGGTCATCGAACACTGAAGCTTTCTTT.

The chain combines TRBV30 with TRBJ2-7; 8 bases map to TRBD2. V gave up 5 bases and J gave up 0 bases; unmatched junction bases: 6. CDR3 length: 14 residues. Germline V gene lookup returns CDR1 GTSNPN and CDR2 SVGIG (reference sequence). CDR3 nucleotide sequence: TGTGCCTGGGTTCGTAGCGGGACCTCCTACGAGCAGTACTTC. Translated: CAWVRSGTSYEQYF.

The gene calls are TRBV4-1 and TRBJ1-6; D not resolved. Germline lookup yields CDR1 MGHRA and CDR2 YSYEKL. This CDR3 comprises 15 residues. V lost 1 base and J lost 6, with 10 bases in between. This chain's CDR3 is CASSQVGRGNSPLHF. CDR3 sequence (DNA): TGCGCCAGCAGCCAAGTCGGACGGGGTAATTCACCCCTCCACTTT.

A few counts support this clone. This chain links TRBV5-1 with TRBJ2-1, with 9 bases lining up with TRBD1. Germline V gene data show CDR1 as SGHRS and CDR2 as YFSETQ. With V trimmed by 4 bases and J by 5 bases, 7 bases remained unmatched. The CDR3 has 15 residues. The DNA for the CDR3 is TGCGCCAGCAGCCTCGGACAGGGGAGAGACAATGAGCAGTTCTTC. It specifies CASSLGQGRDNEQFF.

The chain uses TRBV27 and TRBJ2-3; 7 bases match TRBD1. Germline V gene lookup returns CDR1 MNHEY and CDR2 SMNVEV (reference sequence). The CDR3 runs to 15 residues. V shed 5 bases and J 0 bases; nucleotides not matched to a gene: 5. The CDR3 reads CASSVQGISTDTQYF. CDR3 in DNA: TGTGCCAGCAGTGTACAGGGGATTAGCACAGATACGCAGTATTTT.

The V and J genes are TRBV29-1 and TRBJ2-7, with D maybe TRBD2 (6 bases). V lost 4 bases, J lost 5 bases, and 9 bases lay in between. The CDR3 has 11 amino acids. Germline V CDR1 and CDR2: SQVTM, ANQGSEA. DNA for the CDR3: TGCAGCGTTGGCGGGATCCACGAGCAGTACTTC. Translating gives CSVGGIHEQYF.